A single sample gave rise to the 26 T cell receptor beta chains below, sequenced in a study of control samples from healthy donors and cancer patients. Generated by immunoSEQ multiplex PCR, the TCRdb table keeps only in-frame clones and is missing some. The table lists around 180,000 clones, more than 85% of them singletons. Sequencing was carried out using blood. Receptors originate from a woman in her 40s in good health.

The chain joins TRBV4-2 to TRBJ1-1, with D uncertain. Germline assignment: CDR1 LGHNA and CDR2 YNFKEQ. This CDR3 spans 15 amino acids. The germline V and J ends were trimmed by 7 bases and 1 base, with 16 bases remaining between them. The CDR3 sequence is CASTERPSTNTEAFF. For the CDR3, the DNA is TGTGCCAGCACTGAGCGCCCGAGTACGAACACTGAAGCTTTCTTT.

The V gene is TRBV5-1, the J gene TRBJ1-3; D is unresolved. Trimming took 5 bases from V and 0 from J, leaving 12 bases between them. Germline V lookup: CDR1 SGHRS, CDR2 YFSETQ. CDR3 size: 15 residues. The CDR3 here is CASSSDGSSGNTIYF. The CDR3 DNA is TGCGCCAGCAGTTCCGACGGTAGCTCTGGAAACACCATATATTTT.

A single count supports this clone. The chain is built from TRBV7-9 and TRBJ2-3; 8 bases fit TRBD2. The CDR3 is 17 amino acids. Germline CDR1 reads SEHNR; CDR2 reads FQNEAQ (reference sequence). The junction had 18 bases not matched to a gene; V was cut back by 5 bases and J by 8 bases. CDR3: CASSQARGAGEMGTQYF. In nucleotides, the CDR3 is TGTGCCAGCAGCCAGGCTAGAGGAGCGGGGGAAATGGGTACGCAGTATTTT.

This sequence joins TRBV3-1 (or the pseudogene TRBV3-2) and TRBJ2-3; 7 nucleotides align to TRBD1. The length of the CDR3 is 14 residues. Germline values: CDR1 LGHDT, CDR2 YNNKEL (reference sequence). The ends lost 1 base at V and 4 bases at J; junction bases unmatched: 2. CDR3 coding DNA: TGTGCCAGCAGCCAAGCACAGGGGCCAGATACGCAGTATTTT. Translating gives CASSQAQGPDTQYF.

The V and J genes are TRBV6-5 and TRBJ1-2; D may be TRBD1 (5 bases). The V gene's germline CDR1 is MNHEY and CDR2 SVGAGI. The CDR3 length is 13 residues. V shed 2 bases and J shed 3 bases, with 7 bases lying between them. The DNA of the CDR3 is TGTGCCAGCAGTTACGGGGCAGACTATGGCTACACCTTC. The encoded protein is CASSYGADYGYTF.

This chain uses TRBV6-4 with TRBJ2-2, with unresolved D. Looked up from germline, CDR1 is MRHNA and CDR2 is SNTAGT. This CDR3 comprises 14 residues. Trimming removed 6 bases from V and 4 bases from J, with 12 bases in between. The CDR3 region has the DNA TGTGCCAGCAGGGCCTCCGCATTCACCGGGGAGCTGTTTTTT. This encodes CASRASAFTGELFF.

The chain combines TRBV18 with TRBJ1-1; TRBD1 might be the D (5 bases). The V and J ends lost 0 bases and 0 bases respectively, with 11 bases between them. The CDR3 is made up of 16 amino acids. CDR1 and CDR2 (germline): KGHSH, LQKENI. The CDR3 coding sequence is TGTGCCAGCTCACCACCGATCGGCAGGGTGAACACTGAAGCTTTCTTT. It translates to CASSPPIGRVNTEAFF.

The J gene is TRBJ1-5, the V gene TRBV10-2; D is unclear. Germline V gene sequence: CDR1 WSHSY, CDR2 SAAADI. CDR3 length: 13 residues. V was clipped by 3 bases and J by 5 bases, with 8 bases between them. CDR3 DNA: TGCGCCAGCAGTGAAAATGATGATCAGCCCCAGCATTTT. It encodes CASSENDDQPQHF.

In the case of this clone: Other DNA sequences of this sample code for an identical CDR3. The V gene is TRBV7-9, the J gene TRBJ1-1; D not certain. Germline V gene sequence: CDR1 SEHNR, CDR2 FQNEAQ (reference sequence). The CDR3 runs 12 residues. V lost 3 bases, J lost 3 bases, and 5 bases lay in between. The CDR3 DNA is TGTGCCAGCAGCTTCGGGGACACTGAAGCTTTCTTT. Translating gives CASSFGDTEAFF.

This chain links TRBV7-9 with TRBJ1-4; D unclear. Trimming took 2 bases from V and 0 from J, leaving 13 bases between them. Germline V gene data show CDR1 as SEHNR and CDR2 as FQNEAQ (reference sequence). The CDR3 has 17 residues. This CDR3 is CASSLTSPWATNEKLFF. DNA of the CDR3: TGTGCCAGCAGCTTAACATCTCCGTGGGCAACTAATGAAAAACTGTTTTTT.

The chain couples TRBV24-1 to TRBJ1-2; D remains ambiguous. The germline gives CDR1 KGHDR, CDR2 SFDVKD. Deletions cut 2 bases from V and 7 bases from J, with 10 bases between. The CDR3 sequence is 13 residues long. This CDR3 reads CATSDSDGRGYTF. CDR3 nucleotides: TGTGCCACCAGTGATTCGGACGGTCGTGGCTACACCTTC.

The V gene is TRBV6-4, the J gene TRBJ2-7, with D possibly called TRBD1 or TRBD2 (5 bases each). Germline CDR1 reads MRHNA; CDR2 reads SNTAGT. This CDR3 spans 14 amino acids. V was clipped by 6 bases and J by 2 bases, with 14 bases between them. Here the CDR3 reads CASRQYGATYEQYF. The CDR3 bases are TGTGCCAGCAGACAATACGGGGCTACCTACGAGCAGTACTTC.

This clone has only one observation. The rearrangement links TRBV6-6 to TRBJ1-5; 10 positions agree with TRBD1. The junction had 6 bases not matched to a gene; V was cut back by 6 bases and J by 1 base. CDR3 size: 16 residues. Germline V gives CDR1 MNHNY, CDR2 SVGAGI (reference sequence). CDR3 residues: CASRDRGWGSNQPQHF. The CDR3 DNA reads as TGTGCCAGCAGGGACAGGGGGTGGGGAAGCAATCAGCCCCAGCATTTT.

The V and J genes are TRBV7-9 and TRBJ2-5; 8 bases fit TRBD2. CDR3 size: 14 residues. Germline lookup yields CDR1 SEHNR and CDR2 FQNEAQ (reference sequence). After removal of 5 bases from V and 4 bases from J, the junction contained 6 bases not matched to a gene. The CDR3 bases are TGTGCCAGCAGCGTAGACCGGGGGGGAGAGACCCAGTACTTC. Its protein product is CASSVDRGGETQYF.

The J gene is TRBJ2-3, the V gene TRBV6-2 or TRBV6-3; tentative D call: TRBD1 (5 bases). V was pared by 2 bases and J by 7 bases, with 10 bases between. CDR3 length: 13 amino acids. Germline V gene lookup returns CDR1 MNHEY and CDR2 SVGEGT. The CDR3 coding sequence is TGTGCCAGCAGTTACCCCGACAGAAATACGCAGTATTTT. This codes for CASSYPDRNTQYF.

The chain combines TRBV18 with TRBJ2-3; D call uncertain. The CDR3 is 14 residues long. V dropped 2 bases and J dropped 4 bases, with 10 bases sitting between them. CDR1 is KGHSH, CDR2 LQKENI, per germline. The CDR3 nucleotides are TGTGCCAGCTCACCATTGACGGGCCCAGATACGCAGTATTTT. Its protein product is CASSPLTGPDTQYF.

This chain uses TRBV12-5 with TRBJ1-3; D is possibly TRBD1 (5 bases). Germline V gene lookup returns CDR1 LGHNT and CDR2 FRNRAP. This CDR3 region has 15 residues. Trimming took off 8 bases at V and 5 bases at J, with 19 bases between the two ends. The CDR3 region has the DNA TGTGCTAGTTCATACTTTCCGGGGACGCGAAACACCATATATTTT. The encoded protein is CASSYFPGTRNTIYF.

This chain joins TRBV5-4 and TRBJ1-4; TRBD1 aligns across 7 bases. The V gene's germline CDR1 is SGHNT and CDR2 YYREEE (reference sequence). The V gene end was trimmed by 4 bases and the J gene end by 2 bases; junction bases not matched to a gene: 5. This CDR3 is 15 amino acids long. CDR3 coding DNA: TGTGCCAGCAGCACGCCGGGACAGACTAATGAAAAACTGTTTTTT. It is translated as CASSTPGQTNEKLFF. Complete variable domain (other parts from reference TRBV5-4 and TRBJ1-4): ETGVTQSPTHLIKTRGQQVTLRCSSQSGHNTVSWYQQALGQGPQFIFQYYREEENGRGNFPPRFSGLQFPNYSSELNVNALELDDSALYLCASSTPGQTNEKLFFGSGTQLSVL.

The chain carries TRBV4-1 and TRBJ2-1, with 7 bases matching TRBD2. CDR1 and CDR2 (germline): MGHRA, YSYEKL. With V trimmed by 2 bases and J by 4 bases, 8 bases remained unmatched. The CDR3 runs 16 residues. CDR3 amino acids: CASSQNGGSLYNEQFF. DNA of the CDR3: TGCGCCAGCAGCCAAAACGGGGGGAGTTTGTACAATGAGCAGTTCTTC.

The rearrangement joins TRBV14 to TRBJ1-1, with 7 bases that match TRBD1. Per the germline V gene, CDR1 is SGHDN and CDR2 is FVKESK. CDR3 length: 13 amino acids. With V trimmed by 5 bases and J by 5 bases, 5 bases remained unmatched. CDR3 coding DNA: TGTGCCAGCAGCAACAGGGGATATACTGAAGCTTTCTTT. It codes for CASSNRGYTEAFF.

This clone was seen once. V gene TRBV6-5 combines with J gene TRBJ1-1; D gene uncertain. Trimming cost V 6 bases and J 5 bases, with 13 bases left between them. The CDR3 totals 13 residues. Looked up from germline, CDR1 is MNHEY and CDR2 is SVGAGI. The CDR3 sequence is CASSRPSRTEAFF. CDR3 in DNA: TGTGCCAGCAGCAGGCCTTCGAGGACTGAAGCTTTCTTT.

This clone was recorded once. This sequence joins TRBV5-1 and TRBJ2-6, with D hard to call. With 0 bases removed from V and 0 bases from J, the gap between germline ends came to 7 bases. This CDR3 contains 16 residues. Germline CDR1 and CDR2: SGHRS and YFSETQ. This CDR3 is CASSLEAISGANVLTF. In DNA, the CDR3 is TGCGCCAGCAGCTTGGAGGCGATCTCTGGGGCCAACGTCCTGACTTTC.

The chain carries TRBV7-9 and TRBJ1-6, with unresolved D. The CDR3 is 13 residues long. With 7 bases removed from V and 10 bases from J, the gap between germline ends came to 14 bases. Germline lookup yields CDR1 SEHNR and CDR2 FQNEAQ (reference sequence). The CDR3 nucleotides read TGTGCCAGCACCACCGATGCCGGGTCACCCCTCCACTTT. Translation gives CASTTDAGSPLHF.

V is TRBV3-1 (or the pseudogene TRBV3-2) and J is TRBJ2-3; D is unclear. The germline V and J ends were trimmed by 4 bases and 2 bases, with 13 bases remaining between them. Germline loops: CDR1 LGHDT, CDR2 YNNKEL (reference sequence). The CDR3 length is 15 residues. The CDR3 loop reads CASSPLGSTTDTQYF. The CDR3 DNA follows: TGTGCCAGCAGCCCCCTGGGTTCAACCACAGATACGCAGTATTTT.

The V call is TRBV11-2, the J call TRBJ2-7; TRBD1 might be the D (5 bases). V lost 1 base and J lost 0, with 10 bases in between. The CDR3 consists of 15 residues. Germline CDR1 is SGHAT and CDR2 is FQNNGV. CDR3 DNA sequence: TGTGCCAGCAGCTTAGGATATGACAGCTCCTACGAGCAGTACTTC. Translating gives CASSLGYDSSYEQYF.

V and J are TRBV12-3 or TRBV12-4 and TRBJ2-3; D unclear. This CDR3 has 13 amino acids. V lost 2 bases and J 10 bases, leaving 13 bases between the germline ends. CDR3 protein: CASSLSDLSPQYF. The CDR3 nucleotides are TGTGCCAGCAGTTTATCTGACCTTTCCCCGCAGTATTTT.